Presented here are 23 T cell receptor beta chains from one specimen sequenced in a study of neurological immune-mediated disorders. Using its own MiXCR run on the 5' RACE reads, TCRdb lists one record per CDR3 protein. The data show roughly 80,000 distinct CDR3 sequences, roughly 15% seen once. The sample taken for sequencing was PBMCs. The receptors shown here come from a woman in her 40s in good health.

The chain carries TRBV5-1 and TRBJ1-4, with D possibly matching TRBD1 (5 bases). The CDR3 spans 18 residues. Between the trimmed V and J ends, which lost 4 bases and 0 bases, there was a span of 19 bases. Germline V lookup: CDR1 SGHRS, CDR2 YFSETQ. The CDR3 DNA is TGCGCCAGCAGCGCCGCCCAGGGTCCCGATGCAACTAATGAAAAACTGTTTTTT. Protein sequence: CASSAAQGPDATNEKLFF.

This clonotype was seen more than once but under ten times. This rearrangement joins TRBV20-1 to TRBJ2-3; 10 bases are a match to TRBD2. The trim removed 1 base at V and 2 bases at J, leaving 3 bases unmatched. Germline CDR1 and CDR2: DFQATT and SNEGSKA (reference sequence). This CDR3 has 15 amino acids. The CDR3 loop reads CSARVLAGVTDTQYF. The CDR3 nucleotides are TGCAGTGCTAGAGTCCTAGCGGGAGTCACAGATACGCAGTATTTT.

The J gene is TRBJ2-1, the V gene TRBV5-1; perhaps TRBD2 as D (5 bases). The V end lost 2 bases, the J end lost 7 bases, and 10 bases lay between the germline ends. The germline gives CDR1 SGHRS, CDR2 YFSETQ. The CDR3 has 13 residues. The chain's CDR3 is CASSFGLKNEQFF. Here the CDR3 DNA reads TGCGCCAGCAGCTTTGGACTGAAAAATGAGCAGTTCTTC.

This clonotype was seen a single time. This may be a read error, as it is one base from a much larger clone. The chain uses TRBV20-1 and TRBJ2-3; TRBD2 agrees at 7 bases. J lost 1 base, V lost 5 bases, and 9 bases had no gene match. CDR1 DFQATT and CDR2 SNEGSKA come from the germline V gene (reference sequence). There are 15 residues in the CDR3. CDR3 sequence reads: CSARGLSGRTDTQYF. The CDR3 region has the DNA TGCAGTGCTCGGGGACTATCGGGGCGCACAGATACGCAGTATTTT.

This clonotype was observed at least ten times. The V gene is TRBV20-1, the J gene TRBJ2-3; D unclear. Germline CDR1 is DFQATT and CDR2 is SNEGSKA (reference sequence). There are 13 residues in the CDR3. Between the trimmed V and J ends, which lost 2 bases and 3 bases, there was a span of 9 bases. CDR3 DNA: TGCAGTGCTAGACCCCCACATACAGATACGCAGTATTTT. Protein: CSARPPHTDTQYF.

Many counts were recorded for this clonotype. The chain is built from TRBV6-2 or TRBV6-3 and TRBJ2-1; maybe TRBD2 (5 bases). Trimming left V 6 bases short and J 1 base short, with 16 bases between. The CDR3 runs to 16 residues. Germline V gene lookup returns CDR1 MNHEY and CDR2 SVGEGT. The CDR3 DNA follows: TGTGCCAGCAGAGCAGGCGGGCCTTTGTCCTACAATGAGCAGTTCTTC. Amino acids: CASRAGGPLSYNEQFF.

This clonotype was detected ten times or more. The chain uses TRBV12-3 or TRBV12-4 and TRBJ2-3; D is perhaps TRBD2 (6 bases). CDR3 size: 19 residues. Deletions cut 5 bases from V and 4 bases from J, with 28 bases between. CDR3 nucleotide sequence: TGTGCCAGCAGTCGCGCCAGGGAGGATTTTCTTGGAGTTCCAGATACGCAGTATTTT. Its translation is CASSRAREDFLGVPDTQYF.

This clonotype was recorded many times. The chain is built from TRBV3-1 and TRBJ1-2; TRBD1 agrees at 7 bases. The CDR3 loop spans 12 amino acids. The V and J ends lost 11 bases and 8 bases, in that order; junction bases with no gene match: 11. Germline V gene lookup returns CDR1 LGHDT and CDR2 YNNKEL (reference sequence). The CDR3 DNA reads TGTGCCGCCGGTCGGGACAGTGACGGCTACACCTTC. Amino acids: CAAGRDSDGYTF.

Turning to this clonotype: Its ends do not fully match the called genes, so a read error is possible. The chain links TRBV20-1 to TRBJ2-3; D is possibly TRBD1 or TRBD2 (5 bases each). This CDR3 comprises 14 residues. Per germline, CDR1 DFQATT and CDR2 SNEGSKA (reference sequence). Here the CDR3 reads CSAREGSGGDTQYF. DNA for the CDR3: TGCAGTGCTAGAGAGGGTAGTGGGGGAGATACACAGTATTTT.

This clonotype showed up many times. The rearrangement links TRBV28 to TRBJ2-3; D may be TRBD1 (5 bases). V lost 6 bases to trimming and J lost 4 bases, with 11 bases between them. The CDR3 totals 13 residues. Germline CDR1 MDHEN, CDR2 SYDVKM. The CDR3 coding sequence is TGTGCCAGCAGGATACAGGTTGCAGATACGCAGTATTTT. This gives the protein CASRIQVADTQYF.

The chain combines TRBV7-6 with TRBJ1-6, with 8 bases identical to TRBD1. Germline loops: CDR1 SGHVS, CDR2 FNYEAQ. The CDR3 has 15 residues. V was pared by 5 bases and J by 10 bases, with 10 bases of the junction left unmatched. CDR3: CASSPRAGGYSPLHF. The CDR3 DNA follows: TGTGCCAGCAGCCCAAGGGCAGGGGGCTACTCACCCCTCCACTTT.

This clonotype has ten or more counts. This rearrangement joins TRBV7-2 to TRBJ2-7; D unresolved. With 1 base removed from V and 6 bases from J, the gap between germline ends came to 7 bases. The CDR3 length is 12 residues. Germline CDR1 and CDR2: SGHTA and FQGNSA. The DNA for the CDR3 is TGTGCCAGCAGCTTAGGGAGAGGCGAGCAGTACTTC. Protein: CASSLGRGEQYF.

This clonotype was seen repeatedly, ten times or more. This sequence joins TRBV4-3 and TRBJ2-5; 7 bases are shared with TRBD2. V dropped 1 base and J dropped 4; count of bases not matched to a gene: 15. Germline lookup yields CDR1 LGHNA and CDR2 YSLEER. The CDR3 contains 18 residues. CDR3 amino acids: CASSQGTHRAGGTETQYF. The DNA of the CDR3 is TGCGCCAGCAGCCAAGGGACTCACCGAGCCGGGGGGACAGAGACCCAGTACTTC.

This clonotype appeared many times. The rearrangement joins TRBV20-1 to TRBJ2-5; 11 bases are a match to TRBD2. Trimming took 4 bases from V and 1 from J; bases not matched to a gene: 8. This CDR3 is 16 amino acids long. Germline lookup yields CDR1 DFQATT and CDR2 SNEGSKA (reference sequence). CDR3: CSATQDSGGVQETQYF. As DNA, the CDR3 is TGCAGTGCTACCCAAGATAGCGGGGGGGTCCAAGAGACCCAGTACTTC.

Many counts were recorded for this clonotype. This chain uses TRBV7-2 with TRBJ1-2; a possible D gene is TRBD1 (5 bases). Trimming pared 5 bases from V and 7 bases from J, leaving 17 bases between. The CDR3 spans 14 residues. Per the germline V gene, CDR1 is SGHTA and CDR2 is FQGNSA. The DNA of the CDR3 is TGTGCCAGCAGCCCCGGGGGGGAGGGGACTGGCTACACCTTC. Protein sequence: CASSPGGEGTGYTF.

In this sample, this clonotype turned up a few times. The rearrangement joins TRBV6-2 or TRBV6-3 to TRBJ2-1; perhaps D is TRBD1 or TRBD2 (5 bases each). CDR3 length: 13 amino acids. Trimming removed 0 bases from V and 9 bases from J, with 9 bases in between. Germline V CDR1 and CDR2: MNHEY, SVGEGT. DNA for the CDR3: TGTGCCAGCAGTTACTCGGGACGGGTTGAGCAGTTCTTC. Translating gives CASSYSGRVEQFF.

This clonotype was seen ten or more times. J is TRBJ2-2 and V is TRBV14; 7 positions match TRBD1. V dropped 7 bases and J dropped 4; count of bases not matched to a gene: 6. The germline gives CDR1 SGHDN, CDR2 FVKESK. The CDR3 spans 14 residues. DNA of the CDR3: TGTGCCAGCAACCCCGGGACAGCCACCGGGGAGCTGTTTTTT. Its protein is CASNPGTATGELFF.

The sample holds many counts of this clonotype. CDR3 DNA sequence: TGCGCCAGCTCTAGCGGGGGAAGCACAGATACGCAGTATTTT. Translating it yields CASSSGGSTDTQYF. The rearrangement links TRBV5-1 to TRBJ2-3; TRBD2 matches 10 bases. The V gene end was trimmed by 7 bases and the J gene end by 0 bases; junction bases not matched to a gene: 2. CDR3 length: 14 amino acids. The germline V gene has CDR1 SGHRS and CDR2 YFSETQ.

This clonotype has ten or more counts. The chain couples TRBV6-2 or TRBV6-3 to TRBJ2-3; weak D call: TRBD1 (6 bases). The length of the CDR3 is 16 residues. Germline CDR1 is MNHEY and CDR2 is SVGEGT. V shed 5 bases and J shed 4 bases, with 19 bases lying between them. The CDR3 is CASSTPRREGADTQYF. CDR3 bases: TGTGCCAGCAGTACCCCCAGACGCGAGGGGGCAGATACGCAGTATTTT.

This clonotype was observed many times. The V call is TRBV6-2 or TRBV6-3, the J call TRBJ2-1; D could derive from TRBD1 or TRBD2 (5 bases each). The CDR3 contains 14 residues. CDR1 and CDR2 (germline): MNHEY, SVGEGT. V dropped 5 bases and J dropped 5 bases, with 13 bases sitting between them. CDR3 in amino acids: CASSDPGQDNEQFF. DNA for the CDR3: TGTGCCAGCAGTGATCCGGGGCAAGACAATGAGCAGTTCTTC.

There are many counts of this clonotype. The V call is TRBV5-1, the J call TRBJ2-2; tentative D call: TRBD2 (5 bases). Trimming took off 5 bases at V and 5 bases at J, with 16 bases between the two ends. Per the germline V gene, CDR1 is SGHRS and CDR2 is YFSETQ. This CDR3 is 15 amino acids long. The CDR3 DNA reads TGCGCCAGCAGTCCCACGGTTTCGGGGACCGGGGAGCTGTTTTTT. It yields the protein CASSPTVSGTGELFF. The full variable domain, its missing parts supplied by reference TRBV5-1 and TRBJ2-2, is KAGVTQTPRYLIKTRGQQVTLSCSPISGHRSVSWYQQTPGQGLQFLFEYFSETQRNKGNFPGRFSGRQFSNSRSEMNVSTLELGDSALYLCASSPTVSGTGELFFGEGSRLTVL.

The rearrangement uses TRBV6-1 and TRBJ2-1, with 8 bases matching TRBD1. The junction had 15 bases not matched to a gene; V was cut back by 7 bases and J by 7 bases. The CDR3 is made up of 16 amino acids. Per germline, CDR1 MNHNS and CDR2 SASEGT. The CDR3, as DNA: TGTGCCAGCACCTACGGCCGGACAGGGAACAGGAATGAGCAGTTCTTC. This translates into CASTYGRTGNRNEQFF.

Ten or more counts support this clonotype. The chain recombines TRBV5-1 with TRBJ1-3; a possible D gene is TRBD1 (6 bases). The germline CDR1 and CDR2 sequences are SGHRS and YFSETQ. The CDR3 is made up of 16 amino acids. Trimming took off 0 bases at V and 3 bases at J, with 13 bases between the two ends. For the CDR3, the DNA is TGCGCCAGCAGCTTGGGCACAGGGTTTGTTGGAAACACCATATATTTT. Residues: CASSLGTGFVGNTIYF.